This is a list of T cell receptor beta chains from one sample in a study of blood T cell repertoires in COVID-19. Generated by immunoSEQ multiplex PCR, the TCRdb table keeps only in-frame clones and is missing some. Of some 340,000 clones detected, around 87% appear once; the ten largest clones hold less than 6%. The sample taken for sequencing was PBMCs or T cells enriched from blood (not recorded which). These receptors originate from a woman younger than 45 who had recovered from COVID-19. The CDR3 runs from the conserved cysteine through the conserved F or W. D genes are given only for firm matches. Clone sizes are given selectively: once, few, many, or a class where the clone is expanded.

J gene | V gene | D gene | clone size | CDR3 DNA | CDR3 protein
TRBJ1-1 | TRBV19 | . | few | TGTGCCAGTAGTATACGGCTGGAGGGCACTGAAGCTTTCTTT | CASSIRLEGTEAFF
TRBJ1-4 | TRBV7-2 | . | . | TGTGCCAGCAGCTTAGCCCGGGGGGCAACTAATGAAAAACTGTTTTTT | CASSLARGATNEKLFF
TRBJ2-7 | TRBV2 | TRBD2 | . | TGTGCCAGCAGGCGGGGGGGGACCGGGGACTACGAGCAGTACTTC | CASRRGGTGDYEQYF
TRBJ2-3 | TRBV29-1 | TRBD1 | . | TGCAGCGTTTGGAGAGGGGACAGAGGTATTGGAGATACGCAGTATTTT | CSVWRGDRGIGDTQYF
TRBJ1-2 | TRBV10-3 | TRBD1 | . | TGTGCCATCAGGGCTCTCGACAGGGATGGCTACACCTTC | CAIRALDRDGYTF
TRBJ2-6 | TRBV4-2 | . | . | TGTGCCAGCAGCCAAGGAGGGTCTGGGGCCAACGTCCTGACTTTC | CASSQGGSGANVLTF
TRBJ1-5 | TRBV15 | . | . | TGTGCCACCAGCAGAGAATTGGCGGCAGATCAGCCCCAGCATTTT | CATSRELAADQPQHF
TRBJ1-1 | TRBV5-1 | . | . | TGCGCCAGCAGCTTGAGTCCAATGGTCGGAGCTTTCTTT | CASSLSPMVGAFF
TRBJ2-1 | TRBV24-1 | TRBD2 | once | TGTGCCACCAGTGACCGAATCGGGACTAGCGTCAATGAGCAGTTCTTC | CATSDRIGTSVNEQFF
TRBJ2-5 | TRBV9 | TRBD2 | . | TGTGCCAGCAGCGCGCTAGCGGGGACCTCCTTCCGGGCCCAGTACTTC | CASSALAGTSFRAQYF
TRBJ1-1 | TRBV4-2 | TRBD1 | . | TGTGCCAGCAGCCAAGTTGGACAGGGCGGTGACACTGAAGCTTTCTTT | CASSQVGQGGDTEAFF
TRBJ1-1 | TRBV10-3 | . | . | TGTGCCATCAGTGATAAAGGGAGTACTGAAGCTTTCTTT | CAISDKGSTEAFF
TRBJ2-7 | TRBV6-5 | . | . | TGTGCCAGCAGAGTGACAGGTCCCTACGAGCAGTACTTC | CASRVTGPYEQYF
TRBJ1-5 | TRBV14 | . | . | TGTGCCAGCAGCCATCAGGCTGGGCAGCCCCAGCATTTT | CASSHQAGQPQHF
TRBJ2-7 | TRBV27 | . | . | TGTGCCAGCAGGGCCCGGGACATTGAGCCATACGAGCAGTACTTC | CASRARDIEPYEQYF
TRBJ2-6 | TRBV4-2 | TRBD2 | . | TGTGCCAGCAGCCAAGCGGGTCTAGCGGATGGGGCCAACGTCCTGACTTTC | CASSQAGLADGANVLTF
TRBJ1-5 | TRBV28 | . | . | TGTGCCAGCAGTCCGCTTCCAGGATTTGTCCAGCCCCAGCATTTT | CASSPLPGFVQPQHF
TRBJ1-2 | TRBV28 | . | . | TGTGCCAGCAGGCGGCCGGTCAGCTACCCCTTCTATGGCTACACCTTC | CASRRPVSYPFYGYTF
TRBJ2-3 | TRBV27 | TRBD2 | . | TGTGCCAGCAGTGATAGCGGGGGGGCTTCAGATACGCAGTATTTT | CASSDSGGASDTQYF
TRBJ2-7 | TRBV7-2 | TRBD2 | . | TGTGCCAGCAGCTTGGGGGGGGGTCTCTACGAGCAGTACTTC | CASSLGGGLYEQYF
TRBJ2-5 | TRBV14 | . | . | TGTGCCAGCAGCCAGGGGGGACCGAAACAAGAGACCCAGTACTTC | CASSQGGPKQETQYF
TRBJ1-2 | TRBV5-4 | TRBD1 | . | TGTGCCAGCAGTCAGGACAGGGAGGTTGGCTACACCTTC | CASSQDREVGYTF
TRBJ1-1 | TRBV11-3 | . | . | TGTGCCAGTCGGGGGGAAGGGAACACTGAAGCTTTCTTT | CASRGEGNTEAFF
TRBJ1-1 | TRBV10-3 | . | . | TGTGCCATCAGTGAACCCTTGACAGGCACTGAAGCTTTCTTT | CAISEPLTGTEAFF
TRBJ2-7 | TRBV3-1/TRBV3-2 | . | . | TGTGCCAGCAGCCAAACCAGGATGGCTACCTTCGAGCAGTACTTC | CASSQTRMATFEQYF
TRBJ2-3 | TRBV4-1 | . | . | TGCGCCAGCAGCCAACCAGAAGCGAGTCCTAGCACAGATACGCAGTATTTT | CASSQPEASPSTDTQYF
TRBJ1-1 | TRBV13 | . | . | TGTGCCAGCAGCTCCGGACAGAGGCATTTGTTTGTAACTGAAGCTTTCTTT | CASSSGQRHLFVTEAFF
TRBJ1-1 | TRBV11-2 | . | . | TGTGCCAGCAGCTTAGGAGGGAGGGGCGCTTTCTTT | CASSLGGRGAFF
TRBJ2-7 | TRBV11-2 | TRBD1 | . | TGTGCCAGCAGCCGAGGACAGGGGGCTAGGTACGAGCAGTACTTC | CASSRGQGARYEQYF
TRBJ1-1 | TRBV7-9 | . | . | TGTGCCAGCAGCTTAGTAGGGGCCGGAACTGAAGCTTTCTTT | CASSLVGAGTEAFF
TRBJ2-2 | TRBV28 | . | . | TGTGCCAGCAGTTTCCAGGGTAGCACCGGGGAGCTGTTTTTT | CASSFQGSTGELFF
TRBJ1-1 | TRBV19 | . | few | TGTGCCAGTAAACGGCATCATCGGGACACTGAAGCTTTCTTT | CASKRHHRDTEAFF
TRBJ1-2 | TRBV5-4 | TRBD1 | few | TGTGCCAGCAGCTTGCCGGGACAGCAGTATGGCTACACCTTC | CASSLPGQQYGYTF
TRBJ2-4 | TRBV6-5 | . | once | TGTGCCAGCAGTTCCCTGGACGGGATAGCCAAAAACATTCAGTACTTC | CASSSLDGIAKNIQYF
TRBJ2-2 | TRBV7-7 | TRBD2 | . | TGTGCTAGCAGCCCGTACCCTAGACTAGCGGGGGTGAACACCGGGGAGCTGTTTTTT | CASSPYPRLAGVNTGELFF
TRBJ1-2 | TRBV7-2 | . | . | TGTGCCAGCAGCTTAGCTCCGGGACTGGGCTATGGCTACACCTTC | CASSLAPGLGYGYTF
TRBJ2-1 | TRBV13 | TRBD2 | . | TGTGCCAGCAGACTTTCTAGCGGGGGGTACAATGAGCAGTTCTTC | CASRLSSGGYNEQFF
TRBJ2-2 | TRBV4-2 | . | few | TGTGCCAGCAGCCAAGGGGGCCACACCGGGGAGCTGTTTTTT | CASSQGGHTGELFF
TRBJ2-7 | TRBV6-5 | . | . | TGTGCCAGCAGTTACGGCCCGCTTGTCGAGCAGTACTTC | CASSYGPLVEQYF
TRBJ1-5 | TRBV4-2 | TRBD1 | . | TGTGCCAGCAGCCTGACAGGGATCGATAGCAATCAGCCCCAGCATTTT | CASSLTGIDSNQPQHF
TRBJ2-3 | TRBV5-6 | TRBD1 | once | TGTGCCAGCAGCTTGGTAGGACAGGGGGGAAATACGCAGTATTTT | CASSLVGQGGNTQYF
TRBJ2-7 | TRBV28 | . | . | TGTGCCAGCAGTTTCCCCCTCGGTTGGGCGCACTTC | CASSFPLGWAHF